The source of this T cell receptor (beta chain) is a study of T cell responses to AZD1222 COVID-19 vaccine. The study, taken as a whole, reports: Clonal diversity was possibly underestimated; the donors were predominantly white British and more often female. Repertoires were collected only later (after the peak T cell response had occurred).

Germline V gene data show CDR1 as SGHRS and CDR2 as YFSETQ. This CDR3 contains 13 residues. V gave up 7 bases and J gave up 0 bases, with 8 bases separating them. The method was immunoSEQ multiplex PCR; TCRdb's version includes in-frame clones alone and lacks a portion of them. The sample includes some 120,000 clones, roughly 90% of them seen just once. About this clone itself: No antigen is known for it.

Source: peripheral blood, taken 28 days after the second AZD1222 dose. This clonotype was sampled from an adult who received the AZD1222 COVID-19 vaccine. The V gene is TRBV5-1, the J gene TRBJ2-1, with D hard to call. The CDR3: CASGGNSYNEQFF. CDR3 DNA sequence: TGCGCCAGCGGTGGCAACTCCTACAATGAGCAGTTCTTC.